Here is one T cell receptor (beta chain) with its context. Its antigen has not been determined. Base qualities were left out, and no much larger clone turns up one base away. The immunoSEQ multiplex PCR, with forward primers for 54 TRBV segments and reverse primers for 13 TRBJ segments, was used to amplify TCRB CDR3 regions. Pre-culture CD4+ samples were sequenced at deep resolution, targeting hundreds of thousands of T cell genomes. Sequencing of the amplicons was done on an Illumina HiSeq System, giving 87 bp reads that spanned the CDR3. In the original analysis: Reads were corrected for PCR and sequencing errors, and CDR3 regions were defined by alignment to IMGT reference sequences. Synthetic template pools were used to estimate template counts and unique rearrangement counts. Clonality was calculated as 1 minus Pielou's evenness. Richness was estimated with the Daley-Smith estimator. Morisita's index served as the measure of repertoire overlap. Clones found in cultured samples but undetected in the pre-culture repertoire of the corresponding donor were defined as low-abundance clones. The table was pulled from immuneACCESS by TCRdb, which kept in-frame rearrangements only. Such tables lose some clones; where checked, under half of the loss comes from unresolved V genes, and the rest has no known cause. V and J calls and clone size are those listed in that table; D and trimming were worked out from the DNA. The table for this sample lists roughly 120,000 clones; about 91% of them were counted only once. Less than 0.35% of the sample comes from the top ten.

Untouched CD4+ T cells were isolated from Ficoll-separated PBMC by magnetic bead negative selection, reaching an average purity of roughly 98%. Untouched CD4+ T cells were isolated from Ficoll-separated PBMC with magnetic beads, reaching 95% to 98% purity with negligible CD8+ contamination. Peripheral blood mononuclear cells came from the buffy coats of a few healthy blood donors. CMV seronegative status was shared by all three donors. Genomic DNA was extracted with the DNeasy Blood & Tissue Kit. For each subject, genomic DNA from sorted CD137+CD4+ cells and from pre-culture CD4+ baseline samples underwent TCRB sequencing. Per the germline V gene, SGHVS is the CDR1 and FQNEAQ is the CDR2. Cut back by 1 base and 0 bases, the V and J ends lie 13 bases apart. The CDR3 contains 16 residues, cysteine and phenylalanine counted. Kept here is only the CDR3 DNA, which spans 48 bases and is read in frame from base 1.

The data belong to a study of T cell repertoires and HLA-DP antigens (dated by TCRdb to 2017 to 2018). The study in broad terms: An in vitro model of CD4+ T cell alloreactivity against allogeneic HLA-DP presented by transduced HeLa cells was used in the study. The two alloantigens modelled structurally similar versus dissimilar alloantigens, differing from self at one and over nine peptide-binding groove amino acids, respectively. Of the three donors, two were male and one was female, with ages ranging from the 18-to-29 band to the 60-to-69 band. The average DNA input was roughly 210 ng for sorted CD137+CD4+ samples versus around 1.2 ug for pre-culture CD4+ samples.

Findings and caveats that apply to the study as a whole: Separate analysis of naive and memory CD4+ repertoires was not performed. Average cumulative frequency of clones undetected before culture was 35% to 40% against one allele and around 51% against the other. Limitations were identified as the inclusion of only a few donors, the use of a non-physiological HeLa antigen-presenting system, and the use of total CD4+ responder cells. Similar clonality (roughly 0.38) was observed for sorted CD137+ cells against both alloantigens, and this clonality was much higher than that observed in pre-culture samples (roughly 0.04).

The sequence links TRBV7-8 to TRBJ2-7; TRBD2 is a weak D gene call, 5 bases matching. Sequenced: CD4+ T cells from PBMCs. The receptor was isolated from a woman aged 18-35 years in good health and CMV-seronegative. The nucleotide sequence reads as follows: TGTGCCAGCAGCTTAGTCCAGCGGACTGTCTCCTACGAGCAGTACTTC. Translated, it gives CASSLVQRTVSYEQYF. This CDR3, with the reference TRBV7-8 and TRBJ2-7 proteins standing in past its ends, gives the full variable domain GAGVSQSPRYKVAKRGQDVALRCDPISGHVSLFWYQQALGQGPEFLTYFQNEAQLDKSGLPSDRFFAERPEGSVSTLKIQRTQQEDSAVYLCASSLVQRTVSYEQYFGPGTRLTVT.